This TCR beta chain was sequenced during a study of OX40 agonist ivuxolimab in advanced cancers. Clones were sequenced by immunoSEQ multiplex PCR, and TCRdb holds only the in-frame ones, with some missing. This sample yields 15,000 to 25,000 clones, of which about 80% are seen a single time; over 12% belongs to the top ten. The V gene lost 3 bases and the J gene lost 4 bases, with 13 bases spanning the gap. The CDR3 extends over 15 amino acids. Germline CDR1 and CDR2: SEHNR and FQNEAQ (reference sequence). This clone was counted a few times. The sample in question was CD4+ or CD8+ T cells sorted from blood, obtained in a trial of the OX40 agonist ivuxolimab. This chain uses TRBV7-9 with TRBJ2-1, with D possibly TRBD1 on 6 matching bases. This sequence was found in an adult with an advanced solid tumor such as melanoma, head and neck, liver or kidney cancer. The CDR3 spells CASSLVRGVYNEQFF. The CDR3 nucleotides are TGTGCCAGCAGCTTGGTCAGGGGCGTGTACAATGAGCAGTTCTTC.